This T cell receptor beta chain was identified during a study of beta chain features in type 1 diabetes. Study outcomes and limitations: In every one of the four CD4+ subsets, TCRB CDR3s were moderately but significantly shorter in Type 1 diabetes patients.

A few counts support this clone. What it binds is not known. V was trimmed by 1 base and J by 4 bases, leaving 2 bases between them. The CDR3 is 11 amino acids. In germline, CDR1 is MDHEN, CDR2 SYDVKM. Investigators reverse transcribed all isolated RNA, so they sequenced expressed TCRB transcripts. Clones were read by immunoSEQ multiplex PCR, and TCRdb kept only the in-frame ones, dropping some. Among under 250,000 clones listed, 25% to 35% were seen once. A single heparinised draw of around 110 mL on average was taken per donor. The rearrangement links TRBV28 to TRBJ2-7, with D hard to call. Sequencing was done on a sample of central memory CD4+ T cells from blood. The receptor was derived from a man in his thirties or forties in good health. The chain's CDR3 is CASSLLYEQYF. The CDR3 nucleotides are TGTGCCAGCAGTTTATTGTACGAGCAGTACTTC.